Each of the 9 T cell receptor beta chains below was sequenced from the same sample in a study of blood T cell repertoires in COVID-19. Repertoires were generated with immunoSEQ multiplex PCR, while TCRdb's copy carries only in-frame clones and drops some. Here the sample spans around 78,000 clones, around 76% being singletons. Sequencing was done on a sample of peripheral blood. These receptors originate from a human donor in a cohort sampled during active COVID-19.

CDR3 protein: CASSSLAGSSTDTQYF. CDR3 in DNA: TGTGCCAGCAGCTCTCTAGCGGGGTCTAGCACAGATACGCAGTATTTT. The rearrangement joins TRBV7-6 to TRBJ2-3; 9 positions agree with TRBD2. Germline V gene sequence: CDR1 SGHVS, CDR2 FNYEAQ. The CDR3 covers 16 residues. Trimming removed 4 bases from V and 0 bases from J; junction bases left unmatched: 5.

The V gene is TRBV19, the J gene TRBJ2-6; D unresolved. V was pared by 9 bases and J by 2 bases, with 2 bases between. The CDR3 runs 11 residues. Looked up from germline, CDR1 is LNHDA and CDR2 is SQIVND (reference sequence). CDR3 residues: CASTGANVLTF. The CDR3 coding sequence is TGTGCCAGCACTGGGGCCAACGTCCTGACTTTC.

The genes are TRBV30 and TRBJ1-1, with a possible D match to TRBD1 (6 bases). This CDR3 has 13 residues. Germline V lookup: CDR1 GTSNPN, CDR2 SVGIG (reference sequence). Trimming stripped 0 bases from V and 8 bases from J, with 13 bases between. CDR3 sequence: CAWSVFGGREAFF. CDR3 coding DNA: TGTGCCTGGAGTGTATTTGGGGGCAGAGAAGCTTTCTTT.

This chain links TRBV5-1 with TRBJ1-1; no clear D gene. V gave up 2 bases and J gave up 4 bases, with 15 bases separating them. Germline-derived CDR1 and CDR2 are SGHRS and YFSETQ. The CDR3 totals 15 residues. CDR3 protein: CASSFRELAGTEAFF. CDR3 bases: TGCGCCAGCAGCTTCAGAGAACTGGCGGGCACTGAAGCTTTCTTT. Filled out from reference TRBV5-1 and TRBJ1-1, the complete variable domain reads KAGVTQTPRYLIKTRGQQVTLSCSPISGHRSVSWYQQTPGQGLQFLFEYFSETQRNKGNFPGRFSGRQFSNSRSEMNVSTLELGDSALYLCASSFRELAGTEAFFGQGTRLTVV.

The gene calls are TRBV7-7 and TRBJ2-6; no firm D call. V was pared by 6 bases and J by 2 bases, with 5 bases between. Germline values: CDR1 SSHAT, CDR2 FNYEAQ (reference sequence). CDR3 size: 13 residues. This CDR3 reads CASSPTGANVLTF. The CDR3 DNA reads as TGTGCCAGCAGTCCTACTGGGGCCAACGTCCTGACTTTC. The full variable domain, rest sourced from reference TRBV7-7 and TRBJ2-6, is GAGVSQSPRYKVTKRGQDVTLRCDPISSHATLYWYQQALGQGPEFLTYFNYEAQPDKSGLPSDRFSAERPEGSISTLTIQRTEQRDSAMYRCASSPTGANVLTFGAGSRLTVL.

Only a few counts were recorded for this clone. The chain joins TRBV6-5 to TRBJ1-5; possibly TRBD1 for D (5 bases). This CDR3 spans 13 amino acids. Germline V CDR1 and CDR2: MNHEY, SVGAGI. The V end was cut by 4 bases, the J end by 7 bases, with 11 bases between. CDR3 in amino acids: CASSSQERQPQHF. DNA for the CDR3: TGTGCCAGCAGTTCACAGGAGAGACAGCCCCAGCATTTT.

V is TRBV11-2 and J is TRBJ2-1, with TRBD2 identical over 7 bases. The length of the CDR3 is 12 residues. J lost 5 bases, V lost 6 bases, and 1 base had no gene match. The germline gives CDR1 SGHAT, CDR2 FQNNGV. CDR3 region: CASRGGDNEQFF. For the CDR3, the DNA is TGTGCCAGCAGGGGGGGGGACAATGAGCAGTTCTTC. Complete variable domain (other parts from reference TRBV11-2 and TRBJ2-1): EAGVAQSPRYKIIEKRQSVAFWCNPISGHATLYWYQQILGQGPKLLIQFQNNGVVDDSQLPKDRFSAERLKGVDSTLKIQPAKLEDSAVYLCASRGGDNEQFFGPGTRLTVL.

Here the CDR3 reads CSVHLGGGTEGYTF. The CDR3, as DNA: TGCAGCGTTCATCTCGGCGGGGGGACGGAAGGCTACACCTTC. The V call is TRBV29-1, the J call TRBJ1-2; tentative D call: TRBD1 (5 bases). CDR1 SQVTM and CDR2 ANQGSEA come from the germline V gene. CDR3 length equals 14 residues. The V gene lost 5 bases and the J gene lost 8 bases, with 21 bases spanning the gap.

The rearrangement uses TRBV10-3 and TRBJ1-2; D is uncertain. The CDR3 runs to 14 residues. With 6 bases removed from V and 8 bases from J, the gap between germline ends came to 19 bases. CDR1 and CDR2 (germline): ENHRY, SYGVKD. The CDR3 sequence: CAISEDVGYGGYTF. Here the CDR3 DNA reads TGTGCCATCAGCGAGGACGTTGGATACGGGGGCTACACCTTC.